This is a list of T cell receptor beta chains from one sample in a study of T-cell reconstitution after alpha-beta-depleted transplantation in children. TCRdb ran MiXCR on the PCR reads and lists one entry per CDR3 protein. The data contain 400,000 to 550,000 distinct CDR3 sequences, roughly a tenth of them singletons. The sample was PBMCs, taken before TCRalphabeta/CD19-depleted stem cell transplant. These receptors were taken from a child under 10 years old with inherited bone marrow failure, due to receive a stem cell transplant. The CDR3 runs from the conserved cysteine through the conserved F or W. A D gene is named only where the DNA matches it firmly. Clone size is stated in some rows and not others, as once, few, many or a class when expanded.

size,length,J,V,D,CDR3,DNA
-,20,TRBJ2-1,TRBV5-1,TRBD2,CASSLAASGLTRVTYNEQFF,TGCGCCAGCAGCTTGGCCGCTAGCGGACTAACTAGGGTCACCTACAATGAGCAGTTCTTC
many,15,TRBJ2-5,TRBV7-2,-,CASSLASRVQETQYF,TGTGCCAGCAGCTTAGCTTCCCGGGTCCAAGAGACCCAGTACTTC
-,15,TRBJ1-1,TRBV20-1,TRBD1,CSARYPGQGSTEAFF,TGCAGTGCTAGATACCCGGGACAGGGGTCCACTGAAGCTTTCTTT
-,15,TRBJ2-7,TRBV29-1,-,CSVEDSATGSYEQYF,TGCAGCGTTGAAGATTCAGCGACGGGCTCCTACGAGCAGTACTTC
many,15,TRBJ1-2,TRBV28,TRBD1,CASSLANRDRISYTF,TGTGCCAGCAGTTTGGCTAACCGGGACAGGATAAGCTACACCTTC
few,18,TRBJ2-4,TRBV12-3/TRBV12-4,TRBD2,CASSHLPRLAGSKNIQYF,TGTGCCAGCAGTCACTTACCCCGACTAGCGGGTTCCAAAAACATTCAGTACTTC
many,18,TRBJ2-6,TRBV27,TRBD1,CASSFRDRLHSGANVLTF,TGTGCCAGCAGTTTTCGGGACAGGCTACACTCTGGGGCCAACGTCCTGACTTTC
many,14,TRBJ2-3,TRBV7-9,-,CASSLAGSGDTQYF,TGTGCCAGCAGCTTAGCGGGGTCAGGAGATACGCAGTATTTT
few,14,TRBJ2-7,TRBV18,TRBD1,CASSLAQGVYEQYF,TGTGCCAGCTCACTGGCGCAGGGGGTCTACGAGCAGTACTTC
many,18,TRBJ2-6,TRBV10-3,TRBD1,CAISESPTGSPGANVLTF,TGTGCCATCAGTGAGTCCCCGACAGGGAGCCCTGGGGCCAACGTCCTGACTTTC
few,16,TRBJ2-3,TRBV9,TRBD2,CASSAGLAVGSDTQYF,TGTGCCAGCAGCGCAGGACTAGCGGTAGGTTCGGATACGCAGTATTTT
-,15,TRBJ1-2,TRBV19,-,CASSDPGEGDYGYTF,TGTGCCAGTAGTGACCCAGGGGAAGGAGACTATGGCTACACCTTC
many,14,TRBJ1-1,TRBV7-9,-,CATQIGWEGTEAFF,TGTGCCACCCAGATAGGCTGGGAGGGCACTGAAGCTTTCTTT
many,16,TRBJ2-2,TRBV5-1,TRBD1,CASSLLGTDNTGELFF,TGCGCCAGCAGCTTGCTAGGGACAGATAACACCGGGGAGCTGTTTTTT
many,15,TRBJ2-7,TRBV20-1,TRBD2,CSAREGGSWSYEQYF,TGCAGTGCTAGAGAAGGCGGGAGCTGGTCCTACGAGCAGTACTTC
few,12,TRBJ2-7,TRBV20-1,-,CSARRTTDEQYF,TGCAGTGCTCGCCGGACTACGGACGAGCAGTACTTC
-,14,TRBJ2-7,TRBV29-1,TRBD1,CSVVSGQTSYEQYF,TGCAGCGTTGTATCGGGACAGACCTCCTACGAGCAGTACTTC
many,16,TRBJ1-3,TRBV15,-,CATSPRSQSSGNTIYF,TGTGCCACCAGCCCTAGGTCACAGAGCTCTGGAAACACCATATATTTT
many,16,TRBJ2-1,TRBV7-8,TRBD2,CASSGFGAGGGNEQFF,TGTGCCAGCAGCGGGTTCGGAGCGGGAGGTGGCAATGAGCAGTTCTTC
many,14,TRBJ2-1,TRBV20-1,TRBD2,CSARDVAGSGEQFF,TGCAGTGCTAGAGATGTAGCGGGATCGGGTGAGCAGTTCTTC
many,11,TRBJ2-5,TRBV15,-,CATSGQETQYF,TGTGCCACCTCGGGACAAGAGACCCAGTACTTC
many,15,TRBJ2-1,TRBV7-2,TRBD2,CASSPTGLAGNEQFF,TGTGCCAGCAGCCCCACGGGACTAGCGGGAAATGAGCAGTTCTTC
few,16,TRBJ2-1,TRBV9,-,CASSASGRRQYNEQFF,TGTGCCAGCAGCGCCTCAGGACGGAGACAGTACAATGAGCAGTTCTTC
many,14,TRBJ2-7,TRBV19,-,CASSAGLLRGEQYF,TGTGCCAGTAGTGCGGGACTCCTTCGGGGCGAGCAGTACTTC
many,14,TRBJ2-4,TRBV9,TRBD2,CASTPDGGTGIQYF,TGTGCCAGCACCCCCGACGGGGGGACCGGCATTCAGTACTTC
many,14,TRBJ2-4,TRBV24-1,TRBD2,CATSDLAGKNIQYF,TGTGCCACCAGTGATTTAGCGGGAAAAAACATTCAGTACTTC
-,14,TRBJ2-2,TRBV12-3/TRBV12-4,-,CASSFSGNTGEQFF,TGTGCCAGCAGTTTCTCTGGCAACACCGGGGAGCAGTTTTTT
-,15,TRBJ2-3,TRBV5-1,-,CASSPSGGIPDTQYF,TGCGCCAGCAGCCCCTCCGGCGGGATACCTGATACGCAGTATTTT
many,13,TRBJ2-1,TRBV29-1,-,CSVEVGGSYEQFF,TGCAGCGTTGAAGTGGGGGGATCGTATGAGCAGTTCTTC
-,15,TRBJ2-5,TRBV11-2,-,CASSLGGRPPKTQYF,TGTGCCAGCAGCCTCGGGGGCAGACCCCCGAAGACCCAGTACTTC
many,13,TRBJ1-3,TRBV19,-,CASRGAPGNTIYF,TGTGCCAGTAGAGGGGCTCCTGGAAACACCATATATTTT
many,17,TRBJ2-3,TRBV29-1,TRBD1,CSVESGDREFVTDTQYF,TGCAGCGTTGAAAGCGGCGACAGGGAGTTTGTCACAGATACGCAGTATTTT
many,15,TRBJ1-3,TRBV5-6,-,CASSLEPGAGNTIYF,TGTGCCAGCAGCTTGGAGCCCGGGGCGGGAAACACCATATATTTT
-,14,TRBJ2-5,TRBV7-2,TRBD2,CASRSSGGVETQYF,TGTGCCAGCAGAAGCTCGGGGGGTGTTGAGACCCAGTACTTC
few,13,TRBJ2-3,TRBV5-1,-,CASSLELANTQYF,TGCGCCAGCAGCTTGGAGCTGGCGAATACGCAGTATTTT
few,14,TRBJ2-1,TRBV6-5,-,CASSYVSQSTEQFF,TGTGCCAGCAGTTACGTTTCCCAGTCCACTGAGCAGTTCTTC
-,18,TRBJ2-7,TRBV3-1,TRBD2,CASSQTGTSGTTDYEQYF,TGTGCCAGCAGCCAGACCGGGACTAGCGGAACGACCGATTACGAGCAGTACTTC
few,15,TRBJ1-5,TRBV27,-,CASSQEGVSNQPQHF,TGTGCCAGCAGTCAGGAGGGGGTAAGCAATCAGCCCCAGCATTTT
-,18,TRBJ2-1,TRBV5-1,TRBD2,CASSPTSGRASSYNEQFF,TGCGCCAGCAGCCCCACTAGCGGGAGGGCGAGCTCCTACAATGAGCAGTTCTTC
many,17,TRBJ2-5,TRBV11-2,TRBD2,CASSSPGLAGGFGTQYF,TGTGCCAGCAGCTCACCCGGACTAGCGGGAGGGTTTGGGACCCAGTACTTC
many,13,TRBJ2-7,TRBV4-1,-,CASSLHRAYEQYF,TGCGCCAGCAGCCTTCACCGAGCCTACGAGCAGTACTTC
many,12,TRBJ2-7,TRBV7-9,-,CASSGVFDEQYF,TGTGCCAGCAGCGGGGTTTTCGACGAGCAGTACTTC
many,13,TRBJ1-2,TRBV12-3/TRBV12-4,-,CASSKQSNYGYTF,TGTGCCAGCAGCAAACAGAGTAACTATGGCTACACCTTC